Below are 29 T cell receptor beta chains sequenced from a single sample in a study of blood T cell repertoires in COVID-19. Sequenced by immunoSEQ multiplex PCR; TCRdb stores in-frame clones only, minus some. The sample records fewer than 400,000 clones, roughly 86% being singletons. The sample taken for sequencing was peripheral blood. These receptors were obtained from a human donor in a cohort sampled during active COVID-19.

The V gene is TRBV15, the J gene TRBJ1-2; no reliable D call. Trimming stripped 1 base from V and 4 bases from J, with 13 bases between. This CDR3 region has 15 residues. CDR1 and CDR2 (germline): LNHNV, YYDKDF (reference sequence). The CDR3 protein is CATSRGLGQPYGYTF. The CDR3 DNA follows: TGTGCCACCAGCAGAGGTCTTGGGCAGCCCTATGGCTACACCTTC.

Worth noting for this clone: One end of the junction varies from germline; a read error may be responsible. This chain links TRBV6-5 with TRBJ2-1, with 8 nucleotides matching TRBD1. Germline lookup yields CDR1 MNHEY and CDR2 SVGAGI. There are 15 residues in the CDR3. This CDR3 is CASRKGQAIYNEQFF. Here the CDR3 DNA reads TGTGCTAGCAGGAAGGGACAGGCGATCTACAATGAGCAGTTCTTC.

The chain combines TRBV4-2 with TRBJ1-2, with TRBD1 identical over 10 bases. V lost 0 bases to trimming and J lost 5 bases; unmatched junction nucleotides: 3. Germline V gene sequence: CDR1 LGHNA, CDR2 YNFKEQ. The CDR3 runs 15 residues. The CDR3 bases are TGTGCCAGCAGCCAAGAGAGGACAGGGGGTTATGGCTACACCTTC. Translating gives CASSQERTGGYGYTF.

This clone showed up just a few times. V usage is TRBV4-2 and J usage is TRBJ2-7, with TRBD2 matching 14 bases. Germline V gives CDR1 LGHNA, CDR2 YNFKEQ. With V trimmed by 5 bases and J by 1 base, 7 bases remained unmatched. The CDR3 is made up of 17 amino acids. The CDR3 DNA is TGTGCCAGCAGCAACCCGGGACTAGCGGGGGAGTCCTACGAGCAGTACTTC. This translates into CASSNPGLAGESYEQYF.

This clone was counted only a few times. The chain employs TRBV9 and TRBJ1-1; D call uncertain. This CDR3 has 16 residues. The germline gives CDR1 SGDLS, CDR2 YYNGEE. With 4 bases removed from V and 10 bases from J, the gap between germline ends came to 26 bases. The CDR3 DNA reads as TGTGCCAGCAGCCCGAGCCCCCTGATCGGGAAGCTAGGAGCTTTCTTT. It translates to CASSPSPLIGKLGAFF. The variable domain in full, completed from reference TRBV9 and TRBJ1-1, reads DSGVTQTPKHLITATGQRVTLRCSPRSGDLSVYWYQQSLDQGLQFLIQYYNGEERAKGNILERFSAQQFPDLHSELNLSSLELGDSALYFCASSPSPLIGKLGAFFGQGTRLTVV.

The rearrangement links TRBV19 to TRBJ1-5; a weak D match, TRBD1 (5 bases). The V end lost 3 bases, the J end lost 0 bases, and 18 bases lay between the germline ends. The CDR3 is 18 amino acids. The germline gives CDR1 LNHDA, CDR2 SQIVND (reference sequence). The CDR3 loop reads CASSIRGLGTHSNQPQHF. The CDR3 region has the DNA TGTGCCAGTAGTATTAGGGGTTTAGGGACTCATAGCAATCAGCCCCAGCATTTT.

The rearrangement uses TRBV7-9 and TRBJ2-5; D is possibly TRBD2 (6 bases). V shed 1 base and J shed 4 bases, with 13 bases lying between them. The CDR3 extends over 15 amino acids. Germline CDR1 is SEHNR and CDR2 is FQNEAQ (reference sequence). In DNA, the CDR3 is TGTGCCAGCAGCTTAGTATCTGGGGGAGGAGAGACCCAGTACTTC. Translating gives CASSLVSGGGETQYF.

The chain carries TRBV27 and TRBJ2-6; D gene uncertain. Per the germline V gene, CDR1 is MNHEY and CDR2 is SMNVEV (reference sequence). The CDR3 loop spans 16 amino acids. Trimming left V 5 bases short and J 0 bases short, with 11 bases between. In DNA, the CDR3 is TGTGCCAGCAGTGCACGAGCGACCTCTGGGGCCAACGTCCTGACTTTC. As protein: CASSARATSGANVLTF.

This clone was counted once. The rearrangement uses TRBV5-4 and TRBJ1-4, with TRBD1 as a possible D gene (5 bases). CDR1 is SGHNT, CDR2 YYREEE, per germline (reference sequence). The CDR3 is 18 amino acids. Trimming stripped 0 bases from V and 2 bases from J, with 17 bases between. As DNA, the CDR3 is TGTGCCAGCAGCTTGGATATTGTTGACCGGGGGACTAATGAAAAACTGTTTTTT. The encoded protein is CASSLDIVDRGTNEKLFF.

As for this clone: The junction and the germline gene differ at one end; a read error may be behind it. CDR3: CAISKSQGEETQYF. The CDR3 region has the DNA TGTGCCATCAGTAAGTCGCAGGGGGAGGAGACCCAGTACTTC. The chain uses TRBV10-3 and TRBJ2-5; TRBD1 matches 7 bases. The CDR3 length is 14 residues. Germline lookup yields CDR1 ENHRY and CDR2 SYGVKD.

V usage is TRBV24-1 and J usage is TRBJ2-1; D uncertain. There are 12 residues in the CDR3. The V end lost 2 bases, the J end lost 6 bases, and 4 bases lay between the germline ends. Per the germline V gene, CDR1 is KGHDR and CDR2 is SFDVKD. CDR3 nucleotides: TGTGCCACCAGTGATTGGGCCAATGAGCAGTTCTTC. It codes for CATSDWANEQFF.

The V gene is TRBV6-2 or TRBV6-3, the J gene TRBJ2-1, with TRBD2 identical over 7 bases. In germline, CDR1 is MNHEY, CDR2 SVGEGT. This CDR3 is built from 17 residues. After removal of 2 bases from V and 2 bases from J, the junction contained 9 bases not matched to a gene. DNA of the CDR3: TGTGCCAGCAGTTACCCCCGGACTAGGAATGCCTACAATGAGCAGTTCTTC. Its translation: CASSYPRTRNAYNEQFF.

The table lists this clone with a count of one. The genes are TRBV19 and TRBJ1-2; a possible D gene is TRBD1 (6 bases). V was trimmed by 3 bases and J by 1 base, leaving 18 bases between them. The CDR3 contains 17 residues. The germline V gene encodes CDR1 LNHDA and CDR2 SQIVND (reference sequence). The CDR3 DNA follows: TGTGCCAGTAGTATTGGAGAACAGGGCCTTTTTAACTATGGCTACACCTTC. Protein: CASSIGEQGLFNYGYTF.

This chain connects TRBV9 to TRBJ1-6; 8 nucleotides agree with TRBD1. The trim removed 3 bases at V and 10 bases at J, leaving 9 bases unmatched. CDR1 is SGDLS and CDR2 is YYNGEE in the germline V gene. This CDR3 region has 15 residues. DNA of the CDR3: TGTGCCAGCAGCGAGCAGACAGGGGATGGCTCACCCCTCCACTTT. Amino acid sequence: CASSEQTGDGSPLHF.

This clone was recorded once. This chain uses TRBV15 with TRBJ1-1; the D gene is possibly TRBD1 (6 bases). This CDR3 has 15 residues. Per germline, CDR1 LNHNV and CDR2 YYDKDF (reference sequence). V lost 0 bases and J 1 base, leaving 9 bases between the germline ends. This chain's CDR3 is CATSRETGQNTEAFF. The CDR3 region has the DNA TGTGCCACCAGCAGAGAGACAGGACAGAACACTGAAGCTTTCTTT.

The CDR3 sequence: CASNRLAGGEGYTF. The CDR3 nucleotides read TGTGCCAGCAACCGACTGGCGGGTGGGGAGGGCTACACCTTC. This chain connects TRBV6-5 to TRBJ1-2; no definite D call. CDR1 and CDR2 (germline): MNHEY, SVGAGI. The CDR3 has 14 residues. The V end lost 7 bases, the J end lost 8 bases, and 20 bases lay between the germline ends.

V is TRBV2 and J is TRBJ2-4; the D is unclear. The CDR3 spans 13 residues. V lost 4 bases and J 12 bases, leaving 16 bases between the germline ends. Germline V lookup: CDR1 SNHLY, CDR2 FYNNEI. CDR3 residues: CASSAHPKLNQYF. CDR3 in DNA: TGTGCCAGCAGTGCCCACCCAAAACTAAATCAGTACTTC.

The chain employs TRBV4-2 and TRBJ2-1; 9 positions match TRBD2. Germline loops: CDR1 LGHNA, CDR2 YNFKEQ. V shed 3 bases and J 5 bases; nucleotides not matched to a gene: 5. The CDR3 is 15 residues long. CDR3 residues: CASSQVSGRNNEQFF. For the CDR3, the DNA is TGTGCCAGCAGCCAGGTGAGCGGGAGGAACAATGAGCAGTTCTTC.

The V gene is TRBV9, the J gene TRBJ1-4; D might be TRBD1 (6 bases). This CDR3 is 15 amino acids long. The germline V and J ends were trimmed by 4 bases and 5 bases, with 15 bases remaining between them. Germline V gives CDR1 SGDLS, CDR2 YYNGEE. The CDR3: CASSTQQGENEKLFF. CDR3 DNA: TGTGCCAGCAGCACCCAACAGGGAGAGAATGAAAAACTGTTTTTT.

The rearrangement uses TRBV7-9 and TRBJ1-3; no clear D. This CDR3 has 13 residues. V lost 3 bases and J 4 bases, leaving 7 bases between the germline ends. Looked up from germline, CDR1 is SEHNR and CDR2 is FQNEAQ (reference sequence). The CDR3 spells CASSFDKGNTIYF. The CDR3 nucleotides are TGTGCCAGCAGCTTCGACAAGGGAAACACCATATATTTT.

This clone was observed a single time. This chain joins TRBV19 and TRBJ1-2; weak D call: TRBD1 (5 bases). The CDR3 runs 13 residues. Trimming removed 3 bases from V and 4 bases from J, with 9 bases in between. CDR1 is LNHDA and CDR2 is SQIVND in the germline V gene (reference sequence). CDR3 coding DNA: TGTGCCAGTAGTATGCGGGGGACCTATGGCTACACCTTC. Protein sequence: CASSMRGTYGYTF.

V and J are TRBV5-8 and TRBJ2-7, with TRBD1 matching 8 bases. The V gene's germline CDR1 is SGHTS and CDR2 YDEGEE. This CDR3 has 15 amino acids. V trimming: 0 bases; J trimming: 5 bases; junction bases outside the gene matches: 7. The CDR3 DNA sequence: TGTGCCAGCAGCTTGGATACGGACAGGGCTGACGAGCAGTACTTC. This codes for CASSLDTDRADEQYF.

The V gene is TRBV9, the J gene TRBJ2-7; 7 positions match TRBD1. The CDR3 is 18 residues long. CDR1 is SGDLS, CDR2 YYNGEE, per germline. Unmatched junction bases numbered 14, after V lost 0 bases and J lost 2 bases. CDR3 coding DNA: TGTGCCAGCAGCGTAGCAGCCCCCGGGACAGACTCTACCTACGAGCAGTACTTC. As protein: CASSVAAPGTDSTYEQYF.

This rearrangement joins TRBV7-8 to TRBJ1-1, with TRBD1 matching 7 bases. Germline V gene lookup returns CDR1 SGHVS and CDR2 FQNEAQ. The trim removed 4 bases at V and 7 bases at J, leaving 9 bases unmatched. The CDR3 spans 14 residues. The CDR3 DNA is TGTGCCAGCAGCTCAAGGGACAGAGGTGATGAAGCTTTCTTT. Protein: CASSSRDRGDEAFF.

The chain joins TRBV9 to TRBJ1-4; weak D call: TRBD1 (6 bases). Germline CDR1 SGDLS, CDR2 YYNGEE. The CDR3 loop spans 14 amino acids. Trimming stripped 0 bases from V and 8 bases from J, with 11 bases between. CDR3 bases: TGTGCCAGCAGCGTAGGCCCAGGGGAGGAAAAACTGTTTTTT. It encodes CASSVGPGEEKLFF. The full variable domain, rest sourced from reference TRBV9 and TRBJ1-4, is DSGVTQTPKHLITATGQRVTLRCSPRSGDLSVYWYQQSLDQGLQFLIQYYNGEERAKGNILERFSAQQFPDLHSELNLSSLELGDSALYFCASSVGPGEEKLFFGSGTQLSVL.

This clone was recorded only once. The J gene is TRBJ2-3, the V gene TRBV2, with 7 bases identical to TRBD1. The CDR3 has 14 residues. Germline CDR1 reads SNHLY; CDR2 reads FYNNEI. After removal of 8 bases from V and 0 bases from J, the junction contained 5 bases not matched to a gene. CDR3 residues: CASATGSSTDTQYF. The CDR3, as DNA: TGTGCCAGCGCGACAGGGAGCAGCACAGATACGCAGTATTTT.

The rearrangement uses TRBV13 and TRBJ2-2, with 11 nucleotides matching TRBD2. The CDR3 totals 15 residues. Trimming took 3 bases from V and 4 from J; bases not matched to a gene: 1. Germline V lookup: CDR1 PRHDT, CDR2 FYEKMQ (reference sequence). CDR3 protein: CASSFGLAGTGELFF. As DNA, the CDR3 is TGTGCCAGCAGCTTTGGACTAGCGGGCACCGGGGAGCTGTTTTTT.

The genes are TRBV9 and TRBJ1-4; D gene unclear. This CDR3 has 15 residues. Germline CDR1 reads SGDLS; CDR2 reads YYNGEE. Trimming stripped 0 bases from V and 8 bases from J, with 14 bases between. The CDR3 bases are TGTGCCAGCAGCGTAGACCCCGGGATGGGCGAAAAACTGTTTTTT. Protein: CASSVDPGMGEKLFF.

The chain combines TRBV6-5 with TRBJ2-5; 8 nucleotides agree with TRBD1. Per the germline V gene, CDR1 is MNHEY and CDR2 is SVGAGI. Trimming at V came to 6 bases and at J to 1 base, leaving 7 bases not matched to a gene. The length of the CDR3 is 15 residues. The CDR3 nucleotides are TGTGCCAGCAGCACGGACAGGGAATCCCAAGAGACCCAGTACTTC. It encodes CASSTDRESQETQYF.